Listed below are T cell receptor beta chains from one sample, sequenced in a study of T cell responses to AZD1222 COVID-19 vaccine. Generated by immunoSEQ multiplex PCR, the TCRdb table keeps only in-frame clones and is missing some. The sample has 90,000 to 120,000 clones, about 87% seen once. Sample: peripheral blood, taken on day 0 of AZD1222 vaccination. Receptors were obtained from an adult in good health. The conserved cysteine and the conserved F or W are not part of the CDR3 here. The D gene is left open where the match is weak.

D,J,V,CDR3
TRBD1,TRBJ1-1,TRBV29-1,SVETGGNTEAF
-,TRBJ1-1,TRBV19,ASSTTLNTEAF
-,TRBJ2-7,TRBV27,ASTPLGAREYSYEQY
-,TRBJ2-3,TRBV4-3,ASSQEYRHTDTQY
TRBD2,TRBJ2-3,TRBV9,ASSTSGGAGTQY
TRBD1,TRBJ1-1,TRBV6-2/TRBV6-3,ASSQSRTGGVLNTEAF
-,TRBJ1-2,TRBV4-2,ASSQDLRGGYT
-,TRBJ1-1,TRBV27,ASSLLSPQNTEAF
TRBD1,TRBJ1-5,TRBV30,AWSGDRDNQPQH
-,TRBJ1-2,TRBV25-1,ASSPPGGWNYGYT
-,TRBJ2-1,TRBV19,ASSIVEGSSSYNEQF
-,TRBJ1-2,TRBV18,ASSPSRADYGYT
TRBD1,TRBJ1-1,TRBV6-2/TRBV6-3,ASSYRTGVDTEAF
-,TRBJ1-5,TRBV6-5,ASSKLFDQPQH
TRBD1,TRBJ2-5,TRBV5-1,ASSFEGQGGQETQY
-,TRBJ1-2,TRBV12-3/TRBV12-4,ASTPSTNYGYT
TRBD1,TRBJ1-2,TRBV30,AWSVEGAGYGYT
-,TRBJ1-6,TRBV4-3,ASSQVTGSPLH
-,TRBJ1-2,TRBV19,ASGQGIYT
TRBD1,TRBJ1-2,TRBV6-6,ASSTQGGNVNYGYT
-,TRBJ2-3,TRBV2,ASSAAYRGPSTDTQY
-,TRBJ1-6,TRBV4-3,ASSEGWVDSPLH
TRBD2,TRBJ2-5,TRBV28,ASSSPRDYEETQY
-,TRBJ1-5,TRBV10-3,AISEGNSNQPQH
TRBD1,TRBJ2-7,TRBV7-9,ASSRQGARDEQY
-,TRBJ2-7,TRBV7-9,ASGQTYEQY
-,TRBJ2-2,TRBV4-2,ASSLGWGQTTGELF
TRBD1,TRBJ2-7,TRBV6-6,ASRRTGPSYEQY
-,TRBJ2-5,TRBV6-5,ASSYSSPGRETQY
-,TRBJ1-2,TRBV18,ASSQSTGSIITAHGYT
TRBD1,TRBJ1-2,TRBV27,ASSPSRGRVTYGYT
-,TRBJ2-5,TRBV29-1,SGSNRRLGETQY
-,TRBJ1-1,TRBV2,ASSKMNTEAF
TRBD1,TRBJ1-1,TRBV5-1,ASSLDWGQGRTEAF
-,TRBJ1-4,TRBV2,ATLQSGGATNEKLF
TRBD1,TRBJ2-1,TRBV3-1/TRBV3-2,ASSRGQGAYNEQF
-,TRBJ1-2,TRBV29-1,SVDMGYRDAGTSYGYT